The source of this TCR beta chain is a study of cytomegalovirus exposure and HLA in healthy donors. At the level of the study: One earlier analysis, a look at 150 million to 200 million T cells, found about 110 million unique TCR beta sequences. Points from the study as a whole: Analyses of presence and absence presupposed an approximately uniform sequencing depth across donors.

The CDR3 sequence is 14 residues long. Looked up from germline, CDR1 is SGHTA and CDR2 is FQGTGA. With V trimmed by 5 bases and J by 7 bases, 6 bases remained unmatched. In the PCR, 60 Vbeta and 13 Jbeta primers were used. Clones were read by immunoSEQ multiplex PCR, and TCRdb kept only the in-frame ones, dropping some. The sample carries around 200,000 clones, over 80% recorded once. This clone has a single count. What it recognizes is unknown. The specimen was PBMCs. This TCR came from a man aged 45-65 years in good health and CMV-seronegative. The chain carries TRBV7-3 and TRBJ1-2; TRBD1 agrees at 11 bases. CDR3 sequence reads: CASSPGQGASGYTF. For the CDR3, the DNA is TGTGCCAGCAGCCCCGGACAGGGGGCAAGTGGCTACACCTTC.